These T cell receptor beta chains were read from a single sample in a study of CD8+CD57+ T cells in acquired aplastic anemia. TCRdb ran MiXCR on the reads and lists one entry per CDR3 protein. Altogether fewer than 200,000 distinct CDR3 sequences are present, roughly 45% being singletons, with the ten largest covering approximately 1.1%. Specimen: sorted CD4+, CD8+, or CD8+CD57+ T cells (not recorded which) from PBMCs. The origin of the receptors is a human donor in good health. The CDR3 runs from the conserved cysteine through the conserved F or W. D genes are given only for firm matches. Not every row has a clone size; where given, it reads once, few, many or a size class.

CDR3 DNA,CDR3 protein,J gene,clone size,V gene,D gene
TGTGCCAGCGAGGGACAGGGTGCCTCCTACGAGCAGTACTTC,CASEGQGASYEQYF,TRBJ2-7,NA,TRBV2,TRBD1
TGCAGCGTTGCCTCCTCAGGGGGCAATCAGCCCCAGCATTTT,CSVASSGGNQPQHF,TRBJ1-5,NA,TRBV29-1,NA
TGTGCCAGTAGTATTCGGACACGGATCAATCAGCCCCAGCATTTT,CASSIRTRINQPQHF,TRBJ1-5,NA,TRBV19,NA
TGCGCCAGCAGCCGCTCGACAGGGGGCCATAGGACTAATGAAAAACTGTTTTTT,CASSRSTGGHRTNEKLFF,TRBJ1-4,NA,TRBV4-3,TRBD1
TGTGCCATCAGTGAGTCGATCTTGAGGAATGAGCAGTTCTTC,CAISESILRNEQFF,TRBJ2-1,few,TRBV10-3,NA
TGCAGTGCTAGAGACCACCTAGGGTCCGGCAATGAGCAGTTCTTC,CSARDHLGSGNEQFF,TRBJ2-1,many,TRBV20-1,NA
TGCGCCAGCAGCACGTATCAGGGGATCGAGCAGTACTTC,CASSTYQGIEQYF,TRBJ2-7,many,TRBV5-1,NA
TGTGCCAGCAGCAGGGCCGGGACAGGGACCTCCTACGAGCAGTACTTC,CASSRAGTGTSYEQYF,TRBJ2-7,once,TRBV5-5,TRBD1
TGTGCCAGCAGCAAAGGGACAGGGAACGAGCAGTACTTC,CASSKGTGNEQYF,TRBJ2-7,once,TRBV9,TRBD1
TGTGCCAGCAGTCCCGACAGGGGGGGAGAATTTGGTAGCAATCAGCCCCAGCATTTT,CASSPDRGGEFGSNQPQHF,TRBJ1-5,few,TRBV12-3/TRBV12-4,TRBD1
TGTGCCACCAGTGATTTGACGGGGGTCTACAATGAGCAGTTCTTC,CATSDLTGVYNEQFF,TRBJ2-1,NA,TRBV24-1,NA
TGCGCCAGCAGTCCCGAGAGCGGGAATTACAATGAGCAGTTCTTC,CASSPESGNYNEQFF,TRBJ2-1,many,TRBV10-1,TRBD2